These 2 T cell receptor beta chains share one sample of origin, sequenced in a study of blood T cell repertoires in COVID-19. Generated by immunoSEQ multiplex PCR, the TCRdb table keeps only in-frame clones and is missing some. The sample holds about 73,000 clones, 89% seen once. Sequencing was carried out using peripheral blood. The source of these receptors is a man at least 80 years old with acute or convalescent COVID-19.

The CDR3 loop is CASSPTGVENEQFF. The CDR3, as DNA: TGTGCCAGTAGCCCTACGGGAGTAGAAAATGAGCAGTTCTTC. The V gene is TRBV19, the J gene TRBJ2-1, with D possibly matching TRBD2 (6 bases). Trimming left V 6 bases short and J 7 bases short, with 16 bases between. The CDR3 covers 14 residues. In germline, CDR1 is LNHDA, CDR2 SQIVND (reference sequence).

The chain employs TRBV5-1 and TRBJ2-7; TRBD1 matches at 9 bases. The CDR3 is 15 residues long. The V gene end was trimmed by 9 bases and the J gene end by 1 base; junction bases not matched to a gene: 11. Per germline, CDR1 SGHRS and CDR2 YFSETQ. The CDR3 here is CATTPGTGSSYEQYF. In DNA, the CDR3 is TGCGCCACAACACCCGGGACAGGGTCATCCTACGAGCAGTACTTC.